This TCR beta chain was recorded in a study of T cell clones after liver transplantation. V lost 4 bases and J 3 bases, leaving 19 bases between the germline ends. CDR3 length: 17 amino acids. Per the germline V gene, CDR1 is SEHNR and CDR2 is FQNEAQ (reference sequence). Sequenced by immunoSEQ multiplex PCR; TCRdb stores in-frame clones only, minus some. The table has 85,000 to 130,000 clones, approximately 78% seen once. This sequence joins TRBV7-9 and TRBJ1-3, with a possible D match to TRBD1 (6 bases). The TCR comes from a human donor who received a liver transplant. Specimen: CD4+ T cells from blood, collected before liver transplant. CDR3 sequence: CASSSAKRQASGNTIYF. As DNA, the CDR3 is TGTGCCAGCAGCTCGGCGAAACGACAGGCTAGTGGAAACACCATATATTTT.